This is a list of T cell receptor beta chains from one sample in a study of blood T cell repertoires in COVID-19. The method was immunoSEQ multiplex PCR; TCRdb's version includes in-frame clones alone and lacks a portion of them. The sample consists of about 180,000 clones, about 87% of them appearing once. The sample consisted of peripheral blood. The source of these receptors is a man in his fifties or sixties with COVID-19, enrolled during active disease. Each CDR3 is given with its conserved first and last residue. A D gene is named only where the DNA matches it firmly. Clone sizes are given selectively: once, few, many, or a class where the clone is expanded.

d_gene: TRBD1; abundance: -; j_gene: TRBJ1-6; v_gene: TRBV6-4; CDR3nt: TGTGCCAGCAGGGAACAGGGGGCCAATTCACCCCTCCACTTT; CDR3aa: CASREQGANSPLHF
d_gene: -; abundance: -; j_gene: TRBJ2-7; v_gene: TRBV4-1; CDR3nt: TGCGCCAGCAGCCAAGATTCTAGGGGTTATTACGAGCAGTACTTC; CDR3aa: CASSQDSRGYYEQYF
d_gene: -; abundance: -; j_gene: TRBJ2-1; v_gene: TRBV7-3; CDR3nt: TGTGCCAGCAGCTTAACTAGCCTCAATGAGCAGTTCTTC; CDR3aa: CASSLTSLNEQFF
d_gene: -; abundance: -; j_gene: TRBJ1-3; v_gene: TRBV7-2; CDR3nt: TGTGCCAGCAGCTTAATGTCCCGAGGGACACAGGGAAACACCATATATTTT; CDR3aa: CASSLMSRGTQGNTIYF
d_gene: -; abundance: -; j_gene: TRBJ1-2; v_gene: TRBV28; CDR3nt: TGTGCCAGCAGGCCCTCTCCGCCTTCTAGTAGCAACTATGGCTACACCTTC; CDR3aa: CASRPSPPSSSNYGYTF
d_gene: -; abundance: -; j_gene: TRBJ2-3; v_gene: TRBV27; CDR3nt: TGTGCCAGCAGTCTTATCAGGGGATCAGATACGCAGTATTTT; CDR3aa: CASSLIRGSDTQYF
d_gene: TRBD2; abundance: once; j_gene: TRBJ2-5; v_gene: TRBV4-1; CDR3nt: TGCGCCAGCAGCCAAGTTTGGACTAGCGGGAGTGGTGGAGAGACCCAGTACTTC; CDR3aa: CASSQVWTSGSGGETQYF
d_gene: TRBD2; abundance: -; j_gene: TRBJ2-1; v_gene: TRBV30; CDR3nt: TGTGCCTGGAGTAAATCAGCGGGAGCGACTAGGGAGCAGTTCTTC; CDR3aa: CAWSKSAGATREQFF
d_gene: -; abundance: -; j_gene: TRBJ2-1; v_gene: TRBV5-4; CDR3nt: TGTGCCAGCAGCACAACCGACAGCAATGAGCAGTTCTTC; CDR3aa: CASSTTDSNEQFF
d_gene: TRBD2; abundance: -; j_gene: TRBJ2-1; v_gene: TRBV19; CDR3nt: TGTGCCAGTAGACGCTGGGGGCTAGCGGGAGGGAATGAGCAGTTCTTC; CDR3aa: CASRRWGLAGGNEQFF
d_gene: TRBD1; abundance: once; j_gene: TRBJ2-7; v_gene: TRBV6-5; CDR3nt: TGTGCCAGCAGAACGACAGGGTTCAACGAGCAGTACTTC; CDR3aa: CASRTTGFNEQYF
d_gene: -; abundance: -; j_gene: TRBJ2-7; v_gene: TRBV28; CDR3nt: TGTGCCAGCAGTTTCGTCGGGGGGCAAAACGAGCAGTACTTC; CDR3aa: CASSFVGGQNEQYF
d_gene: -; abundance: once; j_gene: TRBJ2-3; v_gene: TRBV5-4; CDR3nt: TGTGCCAGCAGCTTGCGGCAGGGAGGTGATACGCAGTATTTT; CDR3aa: CASSLRQGGDTQYF
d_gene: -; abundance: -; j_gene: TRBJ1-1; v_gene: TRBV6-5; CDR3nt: TGTGCCAGCAGTTACTCCAGGGGTCTGGCCGTCACTGAAGCTTTCTTT; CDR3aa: CASSYSRGLAVTEAFF
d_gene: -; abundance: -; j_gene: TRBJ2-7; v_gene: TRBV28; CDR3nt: TGTGCCAGCAGTTTCTCCGCGGCAATCTCCTACGAGCAGTACTTC; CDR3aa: CASSFSAAISYEQYF
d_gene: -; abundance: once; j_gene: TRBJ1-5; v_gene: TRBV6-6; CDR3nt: TGTGCCAGCAGAAGCGGGCGTCAGCCCCAGCATTTT; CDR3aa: CASRSGRQPQHF
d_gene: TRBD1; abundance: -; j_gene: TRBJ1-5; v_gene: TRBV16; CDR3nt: TGTGCCAGCAGCGGCGGGACAGGATACAATCAGCCCCAGCATTTT; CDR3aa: CASSGGTGYNQPQHF
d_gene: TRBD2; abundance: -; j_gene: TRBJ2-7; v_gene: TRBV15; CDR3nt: TGTGCCACCAGCAGAGATCGGGGACTACAGAGCTCCTACGAGCAGTACTTC; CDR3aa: CATSRDRGLQSSYEQYF
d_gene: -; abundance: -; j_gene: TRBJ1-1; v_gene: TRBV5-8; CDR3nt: TGTGCCAGCAGCCCGACAGTAAAAGCTTTCTTT; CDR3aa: CASSPTVKAFF
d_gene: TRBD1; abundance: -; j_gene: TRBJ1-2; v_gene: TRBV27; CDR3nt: TGTGCCAGCAGTCCGTCGGACAGGCTCGGTGGCTACACCTTC; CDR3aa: CASSPSDRLGGYTF
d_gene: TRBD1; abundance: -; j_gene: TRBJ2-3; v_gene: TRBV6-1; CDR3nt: TGTGCCAGCAGTGAGACAGGGATGAGCACAGATACGCAGTATTTT; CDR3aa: CASSETGMSTDTQYF
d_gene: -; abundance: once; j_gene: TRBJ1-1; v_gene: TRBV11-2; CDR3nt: TGTGCCAGCAGCTTTTTCGCAGGGCAGCTGAACACTGAAGCTTTCTTT; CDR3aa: CASSFFAGQLNTEAFF
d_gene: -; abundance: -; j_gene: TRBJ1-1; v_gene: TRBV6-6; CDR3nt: TGTGCCAGCAGTGACAGCTTTGAAGCTTTCTTT; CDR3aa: CASSDSFEAFF
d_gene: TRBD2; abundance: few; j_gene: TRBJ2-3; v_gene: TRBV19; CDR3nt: TGTGCCAGTACAAGCGGGGGTGATACGCAGTATTTT; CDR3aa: CASTSGGDTQYF
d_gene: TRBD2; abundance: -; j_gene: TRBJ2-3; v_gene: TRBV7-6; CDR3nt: TGTGCCAGCAGCTTAGGACTAGCGGGGGGAGCTAGCACAGATACGCAGTATTTT; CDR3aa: CASSLGLAGGASTDTQYF
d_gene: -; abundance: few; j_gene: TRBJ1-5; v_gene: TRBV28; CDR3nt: TGTGCCAGCAGGCCCGGAGGCACCGGTCAGCCCCAGCATTTT; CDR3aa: CASRPGGTGQPQHF
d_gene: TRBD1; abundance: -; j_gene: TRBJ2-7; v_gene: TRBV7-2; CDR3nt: TGTGCCAGCAGCTACGGAGGGACAGGGACGTACGAGCAGTACTTC; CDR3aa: CASSYGGTGTYEQYF
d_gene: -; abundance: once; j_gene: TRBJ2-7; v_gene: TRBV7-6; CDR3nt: TGTGCCAGCAGTCAGGGGGGACCCGAGCAGTACTTC; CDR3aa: CASSQGGPEQYF
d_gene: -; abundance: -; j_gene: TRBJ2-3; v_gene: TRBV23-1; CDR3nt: TGCGCCAGCAGTCAATCGCCAGAGGCAGATACGCAGTATTTT; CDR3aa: CASSQSPEADTQYF
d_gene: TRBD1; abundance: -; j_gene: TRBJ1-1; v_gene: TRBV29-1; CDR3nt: TGCAGCGTGGACAGGGCGGGTACTGAAGCTTTCTTT; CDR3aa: CSVDRAGTEAFF
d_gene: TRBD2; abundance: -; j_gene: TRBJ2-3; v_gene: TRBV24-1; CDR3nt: TGTGCCACCAGTGATTTAAGACTAGCGGGAGATGGGACAGATACGCAGTATTTT; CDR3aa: CATSDLRLAGDGTDTQYF
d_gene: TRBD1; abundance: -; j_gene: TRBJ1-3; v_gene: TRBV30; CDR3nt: TGTGCCTGGAGCAGGGGGTCTGGAAACACCATATATTTT; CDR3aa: CAWSRGSGNTIYF
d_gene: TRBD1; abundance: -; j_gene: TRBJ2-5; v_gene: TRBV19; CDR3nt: TGTGCCAGTAGTACAGCCGGGACAGCTCCCCAAGAGACCCAGTACTTC; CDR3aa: CASSTAGTAPQETQYF
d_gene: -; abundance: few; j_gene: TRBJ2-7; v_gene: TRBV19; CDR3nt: TGTGCCACCCGATGGCGGGGCGAGCAGTACTTC; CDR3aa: CATRWRGEQYF
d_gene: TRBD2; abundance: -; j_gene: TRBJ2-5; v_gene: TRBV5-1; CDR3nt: TGCGCCAGCAGGACTAGCGGGGGGTACCAAGAGACCCAGTACTTC; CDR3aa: CASRTSGGYQETQYF